The next 21 T cell receptor beta chains were all read from a single sample in a study of CD8 T cells in ankylosing spondylitis. TCRdb reprocessed the 5' RACE reads via MiXCR and lists one record per CDR3 protein. This sample has about 130,000 distinct CDR3 sequences, with 7% to 10% found just once. The specimen sequenced was blood, either unsorted or a sorted T cell fraction (not recorded which). The receptor source for this set is a male donor with ankylosing spondylitis or in good health (not recorded which).

This clonotype was counted many times. This chain links TRBV12-3 or TRBV12-4 with TRBJ1-2; 9 bases map to TRBD1. V trimming: 6 bases; J trimming: 7 bases; junction bases outside the gene matches: 12. This CDR3 has 15 residues. In nucleotides, the CDR3 is TGTGCCAGCAGACCCCCGGGACAGGGCTTCTCTGGCTACACCTTC. As protein: CASRPPGQGFSGYTF.

This clonotype has at least ten counts. V gene TRBV5-1 combines with J gene TRBJ2-5; D perhaps matches TRBD1 (6 bases). V was shortened by 4 bases and J by 4 bases, with 14 bases between the two germline ends. This CDR3 is built from 14 residues. Germline V gene sequence: CDR1 SGHRS, CDR2 YFSETQ. DNA of the CDR3: TGCGCCAGCAGCCTGCCTACAGGGTCAGAGACCCAGTACTTC. Its protein product is CASSLPTGSETQYF.

The chain uses TRBV2 and TRBJ2-3; the match to TRBD1 covers 7 bases. This CDR3 has 15 residues. CDR1 and CDR2 (germline): SNHLY, FYNNEI. V gave up 8 bases and J gave up 3 bases; unmatched junction bases: 11. The CDR3 DNA reads as TGTGCCAGCCGGAGAAGACAGGGTTCGACAGATACGCAGTATTTT. This gives the protein CASRRRQGSTDTQYF. The entire variable domain, with the rest obtained from reference TRBV2 and TRBJ2-3, is as follows: EPEVTQTPSHQVTQMGQEVILRCVPISNHLYFYWYRQILGQKVEFLVSFYNNEISEKSEIFDDQFSVERPDGSNFTLKIRSTKLEDSAMYFCASRRRQGSTDTQYFGPGTRLTVL.

Notes on this clonotype: Possible read error: a much larger clone is one base away. CDR3 sequence: CASSKAGFEQYF. In DNA form, the CDR3 reads TGTGCCAGCAGCAAGGCGGGGTTCGAGCAGTACTTC. This chain connects TRBV6-5 to TRBJ2-7, with a possible D match to TRBD2 (6 bases). The CDR3 contains 12 residues. Germline V gives CDR1 MNHEY, CDR2 SVGAGI. Trimming stripped 6 bases from V and 6 bases from J, with 12 bases between.

This clonotype was counted many times. The chain carries TRBV7-2 and TRBJ2-5, with unresolved D. Trimming pared 7 bases from V and 5 bases from J, leaving 11 bases between. CDR3 length: 12 amino acids. The germline V gene encodes CDR1 SGHTA and CDR2 FQGNSA. The CDR3 bases are TGTGCCAGCACCAGAACAAAGGAGACCCAGTACTTC. Encoded protein: CASTRTKETQYF.

This clonotype was observed many times. This chain connects TRBV4-2 to TRBJ2-7; D is unresolved. The CDR3 has 14 amino acids. Germline V gene lookup returns CDR1 LGHNA and CDR2 YNFKEQ. Trimming stripped 0 bases from V and 2 bases from J, with 8 bases between. DNA of the CDR3: TGTGCCAGCAGCCAAGATCGGAAGACCTACGAGCAGTACTTC. Amino acids: CASSQDRKTYEQYF.

This clonotype was seen more than once but under ten times. The chain combines TRBV20-1 with TRBJ2-4; 13 nucleotides line up with TRBD2. Per germline, CDR1 DFQATT and CDR2 SNEGSKA (reference sequence). Trimming at V came to 6 bases and at J to 8 bases, leaving 13 bases not matched to a gene. The CDR3 runs to 16 residues. The CDR3 nucleotides are TGCAGTGCGCCTAGGTCTCGGACTAGCGGGAGATACATTCAGTACTTC. Protein sequence: CSAPRSRTSGRYIQYF.

V is TRBV20-1 and J is TRBJ1-1; maybe TRBD1 (6 bases). Germline V gene data show CDR1 as DFQATT and CDR2 as SNEGSKA (reference sequence). The CDR3 covers 16 residues. V lost 6 bases and J lost 1, with 21 bases in between. The chain's CDR3 is CSAFVGANQANTEAFF. The CDR3 DNA sequence: TGCAGTGCCTTCGTGGGGGCGAACCAAGCGAACACTGAAGCTTTCTTT.

The J gene is TRBJ2-3, the V gene TRBV7-8; D is unclear. The germline V gene encodes CDR1 SGHVS and CDR2 FQNEAQ. CDR3 size: 14 residues. V was trimmed by 1 base and J by 2 bases, leaving 7 bases between them. In DNA form, the CDR3 reads TGTGCCAGCAGCTTAGGCGGATACACAGATACGCAGTATTTT. It specifies CASSLGGYTDTQYF. Full variable domain (missing parts from reference TRBV7-8 and TRBJ2-3): GAGVSQSPRYKVAKRGQDVALRCDPISGHVSLFWYQQALGQGPEFLTYFQNEAQLDKSGLPSDRFFAERPEGSVSTLKIQRTQQEDSAVYLCASSLGGYTDTQYFGPGTRLTVL.

This clonotype has a count of ten or more. Here the CDR3 reads CASSPYGTSNEQFF. The CDR3 DNA reads as TGTGCCAGCAGCCCGTATGGGACCTCCAATGAGCAGTTCTTC. The V gene is TRBV9, the J gene TRBJ2-1, with D perhaps given as TRBD1 or TRBD2 (5 bases each). V was pared by 4 bases and J by 6 bases, with 14 bases between. The CDR3 contains 14 residues. Per germline, CDR1 SGDLS and CDR2 YYNGEE. The whole variable domain, filled in from reference TRBV9 and TRBJ2-1, reads DSGVTQTPKHLITATGQRVTLRCSPRSGDLSVYWYQQSLDQGLQFLIQYYNGEERAKGNILERFSAQQFPDLHSELNLSSLELGDSALYFCASSPYGTSNEQFFGPGTRLTVL.

The V gene is TRBV14, the J gene TRBJ1-1, with D hard to call. CDR1 and CDR2 from the germline V gene are SGHDN and FVKESK. The CDR3 consists of 16 residues. V was clipped by 0 bases and J by 0 bases, with 11 bases between them. The CDR3 nucleotides are TGTGCCAGCAGCCAAGAGTATACTTCAGTGAACACTGAAGCTTTCTTT. Its protein is CASSQEYTSVNTEAFF.

This clonotype occurred a few times. This chain connects TRBV29-1 to TRBJ2-5; D is possibly TRBD1 (6 bases). The CDR3 has 13 amino acids. The V gene's germline CDR1 is SQVTM and CDR2 ANQGSEA. V lost 4 bases to trimming and J lost 0 bases, with 9 bases between them. The CDR3 is CSVGGQYQETQYF. CDR3 sequence (DNA): TGCAGCGTTGGGGGGCAGTACCAAGAGACCCAGTACTTC.

This clonotype was observed a handful of times. This chain joins TRBV5-1 and TRBJ2-1; 8 bases align to TRBD2. With 4 bases clipped from V and 0 bases from J, the junction kept 6 bases outside the gene matches. The CDR3 runs to 16 residues. Germline values: CDR1 SGHRS, CDR2 YFSETQ. CDR3 sequence reads: CASSLWSGSSYNEQFF. CDR3 in DNA: TGCGCCAGCAGCCTTTGGAGCGGGAGCTCCTACAATGAGCAGTTCTTC.

This chain joins TRBV19 and TRBJ2-7; D may match TRBD1 or TRBD2 (7 bases each). V was trimmed by 6 bases and J by 6 bases, leaving 15 bases between them. Looked up from germline, CDR1 is LNHDA and CDR2 is SQIVND (reference sequence). CDR3 size: 13 residues. CDR3 in amino acids: CASRRGRGSEQYF. The CDR3 nucleotides are TGTGCCAGTAGGAGGGGGCGCGGGAGCGAGCAGTACTTC.

This clonotype was observed a few times. The chain uses TRBV6-5 and TRBJ2-1, with 12 bases fitting TRBD2. The ends lost 2 bases at V and 8 bases at J; junction bases unmatched: 4. The CDR3 is 15 amino acids. Germline V gene data show CDR1 as MNHEY and CDR2 as SVGAGI. In DNA form, the CDR3 reads TGTGCCAGCAGTTACCTAGCGGGAGGGGGCCATGAGCAGTTCTTC. Translation: CASSYLAGGGHEQFF.

The rearrangement joins TRBV6-1 to TRBJ2-2, with D perhaps TRBD1 (5 bases). Germline V gene data show CDR1 as MNHNS and CDR2 as SASEGT. This CDR3 has 14 amino acids. Trimming took off 4 bases at V and 1 base at J, with 7 bases between the two ends. The CDR3 DNA follows: TGTGCCAGCAGTGTCGACAGGAACACCGGGGAGCTGTTTTTT. Encoded protein: CASSVDRNTGELFF.

This clonotype appeared many times. The V gene is TRBV11-2, the J gene TRBJ2-6, with D perhaps matching TRBD1 or TRBD2 (5 bases each). This CDR3 spans 15 amino acids. CDR1 is SGHAT, CDR2 FQNNGV, per germline. Trimming shortened V by 3 bases and J by 2 bases, and 8 bases separated the two germline ends. This chain's CDR3 is CASSFEGTGANVLTF. The CDR3 DNA follows: TGTGCCAGCAGCTTTGAGGGGACTGGGGCCAACGTCCTGACTTTC.

This clonotype was observed many times. The chain uses TRBV7-6 and TRBJ2-3; the match to TRBD1 covers 7 bases. CDR1 and CDR2 from the germline V gene are SGHVS and FNYEAQ. Unmatched junction bases numbered 10, after V lost 2 bases and J lost 2 bases. The CDR3 extends over 17 amino acids. DNA for the CDR3: TGTGCCAGCAGCTTACGGGACAGCCTCGGCGTCACAGATACGCAGTATTTT. Its protein is CASSLRDSLGVTDTQYF. Full variable domain (remainder filled in from reference TRBV7-6 and TRBJ2-3): GAGVSQSPRYKVTKRGQDVALRCDPISGHVSLYWYRQALGQGPEFLTYFNYEAQQDKSGLPNDRFSAERPEGSISTLTIQRTEQRDSAMYRCASSLRDSLGVTDTQYFGPGTRLTVL.

With regard to this clonotype: This could be a read error, since a much larger clone is one nucleotide away. This chain joins TRBV28 and TRBJ2-3; 7 bases fit TRBD2. This CDR3 is 12 amino acids long. Germline V gene lookup returns CDR1 MDHEN and CDR2 SYDVKM. The CDR3 spells CASTAGADTQFF. CDR3 nucleotides: TGTGCCAGCACCGCGGGAGCAGATACGCAGTTTTTT.

This clonotype was found many times. The chain joins TRBV20-1 to TRBJ2-1; TRBD2 matches 10 bases. CDR3 length: 16 amino acids. The V segment lost 0 bases and the J segment 8 bases; nucleotides outside the gene matches: 10. The germline V gene has CDR1 DFQATT and CDR2 SNEGSKA (reference sequence). CDR3 DNA sequence: TGCAGTGCTAGAGATCCGGCTAGCGGGAGAACCGATGAGCAGTTCTTC. Its protein product is CSARDPASGRTDEQFF.

This clonotype showed up many times. The chain carries TRBV6-5 and TRBJ2-5, with D perhaps TRBD1 (5 bases). CDR1 MNHEY and CDR2 SVGAGI come from the germline V gene. The CDR3 runs 14 residues. V was cut by 4 bases and J by 3 bases, with 12 bases left in between. CDR3 sequence: CASSWLGPKETQYF. For the CDR3, the DNA is TGTGCCAGCAGTTGGCTGGGGCCGAAAGAGACCCAGTACTTC.